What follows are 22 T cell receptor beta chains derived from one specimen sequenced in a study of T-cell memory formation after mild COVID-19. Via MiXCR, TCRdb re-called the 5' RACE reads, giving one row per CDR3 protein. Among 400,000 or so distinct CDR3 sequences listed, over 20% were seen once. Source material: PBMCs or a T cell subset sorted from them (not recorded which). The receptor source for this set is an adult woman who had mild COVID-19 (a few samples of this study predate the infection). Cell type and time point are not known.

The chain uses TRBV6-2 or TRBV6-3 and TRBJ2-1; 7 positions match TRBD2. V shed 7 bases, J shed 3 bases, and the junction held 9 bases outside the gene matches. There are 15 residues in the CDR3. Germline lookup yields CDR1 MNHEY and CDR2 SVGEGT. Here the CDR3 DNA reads TGTGCCAGCAACCCGTGGGGGGGGGTCTACAATGAGCAGTTCTTC. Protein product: CASNPWGGVYNEQFF.

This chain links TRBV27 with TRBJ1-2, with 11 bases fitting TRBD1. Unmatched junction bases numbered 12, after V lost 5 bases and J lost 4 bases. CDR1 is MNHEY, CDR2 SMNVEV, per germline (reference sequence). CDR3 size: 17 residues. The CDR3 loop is CASSLRTGGRGVYGYTF. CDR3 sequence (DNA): TGTGCCAGCAGTCTTCGGACAGGGGGCCGGGGGGTCTATGGCTACACCTTC.

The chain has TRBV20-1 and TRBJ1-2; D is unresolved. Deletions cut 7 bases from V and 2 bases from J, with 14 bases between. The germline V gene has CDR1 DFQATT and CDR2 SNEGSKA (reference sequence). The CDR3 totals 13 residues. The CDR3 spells CSGVRETNYGYTF. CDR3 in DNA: TGCAGTGGAGTAAGGGAAACAAACTATGGCTACACCTTC.

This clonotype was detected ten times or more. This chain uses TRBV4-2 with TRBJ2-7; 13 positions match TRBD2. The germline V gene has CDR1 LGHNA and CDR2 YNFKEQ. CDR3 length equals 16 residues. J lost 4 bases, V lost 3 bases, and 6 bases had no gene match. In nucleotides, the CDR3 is TGTGCCAGCAGCCACCGACTAGCGGGAGGCCGTTACGAGCAGTACTTC. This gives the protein CASSHRLAGGRYEQYF.

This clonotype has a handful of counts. CDR3: CSVEPSGSGSEQYF. DNA for the CDR3: TGCAGCGTTGAGCCCAGCGGGAGCGGTTCCGAGCAGTACTTC. This sequence joins TRBV29-1 and TRBJ2-7; the match to TRBD2 covers 8 bases. The junction had 10 bases not matched to a gene; V was cut back by 3 bases and J by 6 bases. Germline V gene data show CDR1 as SQVTM and CDR2 as ANQGSEA. The CDR3 extends over 14 amino acids.

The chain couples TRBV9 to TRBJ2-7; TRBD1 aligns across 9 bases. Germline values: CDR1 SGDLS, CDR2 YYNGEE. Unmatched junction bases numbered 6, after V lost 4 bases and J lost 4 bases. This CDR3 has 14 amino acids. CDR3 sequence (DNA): TGTGCCAGCAGCTCCGGGACAGGGTGGTACGAGCAGTACTTC. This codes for CASSSGTGWYEQYF.

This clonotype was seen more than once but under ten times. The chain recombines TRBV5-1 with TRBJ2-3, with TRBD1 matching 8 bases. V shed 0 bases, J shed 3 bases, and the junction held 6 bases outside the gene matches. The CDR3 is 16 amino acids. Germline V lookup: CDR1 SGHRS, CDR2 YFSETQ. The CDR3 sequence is CASSLAGQGATDTQYF. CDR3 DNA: TGCGCCAGCAGCTTGGCGGGCCAGGGGGCGACAGATACGCAGTATTTT.

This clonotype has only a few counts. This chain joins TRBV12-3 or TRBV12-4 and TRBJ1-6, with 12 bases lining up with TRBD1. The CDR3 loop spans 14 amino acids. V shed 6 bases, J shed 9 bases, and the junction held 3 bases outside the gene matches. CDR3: CASSGTGGISPLHF. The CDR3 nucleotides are TGTGCCAGCAGCGGGACAGGGGGCATTTCACCCCTCCACTTT.

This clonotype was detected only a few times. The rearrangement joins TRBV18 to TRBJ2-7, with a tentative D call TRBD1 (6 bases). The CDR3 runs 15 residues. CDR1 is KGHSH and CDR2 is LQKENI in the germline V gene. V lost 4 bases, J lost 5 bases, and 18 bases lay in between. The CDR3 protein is CASSLPYRAKNEQYF. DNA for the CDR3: TGTGCCAGCTCACTTCCGTACAGGGCGAAGAACGAGCAGTACTTC.

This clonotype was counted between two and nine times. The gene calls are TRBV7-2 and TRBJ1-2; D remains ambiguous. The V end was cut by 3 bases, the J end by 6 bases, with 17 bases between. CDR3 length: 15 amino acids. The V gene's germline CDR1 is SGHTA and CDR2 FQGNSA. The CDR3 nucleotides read TGTGCCAGCAGCTTCCGCTCAGCGAACGAAAATGGCTACACCTTC. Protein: CASSFRSANENGYTF. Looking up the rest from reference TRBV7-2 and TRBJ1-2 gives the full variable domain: GAGVSQSPSNKVTEKGKDVELRCDPISGHTALYWYRQSLGQGLEFLIYFQGNSAPDKSGLPSDRFSAERTGGSVSTLTIQRTQQEDSAVYLCASSFRSANENGYTFGSGTRLTVV.

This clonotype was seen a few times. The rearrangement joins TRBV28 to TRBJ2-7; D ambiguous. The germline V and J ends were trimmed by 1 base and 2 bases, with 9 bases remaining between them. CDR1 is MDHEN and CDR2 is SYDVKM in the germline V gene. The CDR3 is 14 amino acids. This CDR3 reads CASSLFPGPYEQYF. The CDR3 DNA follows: TGTGCCAGCAGTTTATTCCCCGGCCCCTACGAGCAGTACTTC.

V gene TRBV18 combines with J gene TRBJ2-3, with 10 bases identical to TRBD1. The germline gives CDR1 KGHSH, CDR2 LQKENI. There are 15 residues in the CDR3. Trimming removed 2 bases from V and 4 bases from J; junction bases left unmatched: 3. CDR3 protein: CASSPGQGVADTQYF. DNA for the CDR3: TGTGCCAGCTCACCAGGACAGGGGGTCGCAGATACGCAGTATTTT.

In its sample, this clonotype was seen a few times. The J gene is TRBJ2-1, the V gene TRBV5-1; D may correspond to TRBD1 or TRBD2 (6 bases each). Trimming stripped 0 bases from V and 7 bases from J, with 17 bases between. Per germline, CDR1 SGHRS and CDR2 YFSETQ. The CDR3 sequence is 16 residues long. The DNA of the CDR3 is TGCGCCAGCAGCTTGGTAGGGAGCGGAGGGGGGAATGAGCAGTTCTTC. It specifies CASSLVGSGGGNEQFF.

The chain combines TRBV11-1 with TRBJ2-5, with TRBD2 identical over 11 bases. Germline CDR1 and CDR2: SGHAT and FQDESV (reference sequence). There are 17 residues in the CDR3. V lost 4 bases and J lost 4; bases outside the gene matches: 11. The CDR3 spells CASSSRRGTSGRETQYF. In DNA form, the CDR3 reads TGTGCCAGCAGCTCCCGCCGGGGGACTAGCGGCAGAGAGACCCAGTACTTC.

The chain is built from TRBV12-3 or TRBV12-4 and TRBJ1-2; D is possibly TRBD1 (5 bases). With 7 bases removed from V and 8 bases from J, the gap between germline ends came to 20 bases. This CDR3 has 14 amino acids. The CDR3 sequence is CASTGGTWTGGYTF. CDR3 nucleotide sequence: TGTGCCAGCACCGGCGGGACCTGGACTGGGGGCTACACCTTC.

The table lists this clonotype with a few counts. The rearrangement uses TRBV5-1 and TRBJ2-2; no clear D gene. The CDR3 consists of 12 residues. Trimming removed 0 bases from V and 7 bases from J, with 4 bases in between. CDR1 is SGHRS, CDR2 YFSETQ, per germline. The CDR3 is CASSLDRGELFF. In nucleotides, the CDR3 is TGCGCCAGCAGCTTGGATCGCGGGGAGCTGTTTTTT. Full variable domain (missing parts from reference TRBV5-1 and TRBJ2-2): KAGVTQTPRYLIKTRGQQVTLSCSPISGHRSVSWYQQTPGQGLQFLFEYFSETQRNKGNFPGRFSGRQFSNSRSEMNVSTLELGDSALYLCASSLDRGELFFGEGSRLTVL.

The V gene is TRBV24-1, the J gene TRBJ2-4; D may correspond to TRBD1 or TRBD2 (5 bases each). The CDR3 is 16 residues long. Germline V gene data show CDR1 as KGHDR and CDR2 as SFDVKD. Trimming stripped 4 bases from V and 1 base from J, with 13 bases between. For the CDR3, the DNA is TGTGCCACCAGTGACTCCCCCGAGGGGGCCAAAAACATTCAGTACTTC. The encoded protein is CATSDSPEGAKNIQYF.

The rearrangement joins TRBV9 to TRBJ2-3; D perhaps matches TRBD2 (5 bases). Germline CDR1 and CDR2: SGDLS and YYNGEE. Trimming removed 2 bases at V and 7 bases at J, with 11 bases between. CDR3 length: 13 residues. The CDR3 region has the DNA TGTGCCAGCAGCGTTAGCGACACGAATACGCAGTATTTT. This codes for CASSVSDTNTQYF.

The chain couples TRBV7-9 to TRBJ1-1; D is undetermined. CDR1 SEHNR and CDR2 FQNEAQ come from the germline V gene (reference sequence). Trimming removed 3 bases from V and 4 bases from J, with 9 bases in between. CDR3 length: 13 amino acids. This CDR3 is CASSFSDGTEAFF. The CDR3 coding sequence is TGTGCCAGCAGCTTTTCCGATGGCACTGAAGCTTTCTTT. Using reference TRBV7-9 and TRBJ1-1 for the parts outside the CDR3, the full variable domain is DTGVSQNPRHKITKRGQNVTFRCDPISEHNRLYWYRQTLGQGPEFLTYFQNEAQLEKSRLLSDRFSAERPKGSFSTLEIQRTEQGDSAMYLCASSFSDGTEAFFGQGTRLTVV.

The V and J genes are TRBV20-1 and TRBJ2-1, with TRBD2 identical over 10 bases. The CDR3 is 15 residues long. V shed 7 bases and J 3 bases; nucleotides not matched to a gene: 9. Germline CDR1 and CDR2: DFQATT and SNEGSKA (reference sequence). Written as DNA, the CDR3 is TGCAGTGTCGGAGGGGCTAGCGGGGGCTACAATGAGCAGTTCTTC. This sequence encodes CSVGGASGGYNEQFF.

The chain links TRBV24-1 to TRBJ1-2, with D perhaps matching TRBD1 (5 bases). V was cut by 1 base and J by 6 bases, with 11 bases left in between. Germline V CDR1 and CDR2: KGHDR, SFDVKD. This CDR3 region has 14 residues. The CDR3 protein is CATSDFGHKDGYTF. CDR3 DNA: TGTGCCACCAGTGATTTTGGACATAAGGATGGCTACACCTTC.

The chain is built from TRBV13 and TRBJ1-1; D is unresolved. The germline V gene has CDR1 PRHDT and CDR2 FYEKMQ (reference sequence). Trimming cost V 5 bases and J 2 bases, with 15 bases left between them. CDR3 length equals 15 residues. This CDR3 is CASSPGSRANTEAFF. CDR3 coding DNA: TGTGCCAGCAGCCCCGGGAGTCGGGCCAACACTGAAGCTTTCTTT.